What follows are 24 T cell receptor beta chains derived from one specimen sequenced in a study of control samples from healthy donors and cancer patients. Here immunoSEQ multiplex PCR was the method, and the copy in TCRdb shows in-frame clones only, minus some. This sample has 350,000 to 450,000 clones, with around 90% found just once. Sequencing was carried out using PBMCs. Receptor source: a man in his forties with head and neck cancer.

V is TRBV2 and J is TRBJ2-7, with 8 nucleotides matching TRBD2. This CDR3 is 17 amino acids long. Trimming removed 3 bases from V and 2 bases from J; junction bases left unmatched: 12. CDR1 SNHLY and CDR2 FYNNEI come from the germline V gene. The CDR3 protein is CASSDIGSGMRTYEQYF. The CDR3, as DNA: TGTGCCAGCAGTGACATCGGTAGCGGGATGCGAACCTACGAGCAGTACTTC.

With regard to this clone: This same CDR3 is encoded by further DNA sequences in the sample. V gene TRBV28 combines with J gene TRBJ2-7, with D possibly called TRBD1 or TRBD2 (5 bases each). There are 11 residues in the CDR3. Trimming removed 6 bases at V and 5 bases at J, with 8 bases between. Germline CDR1 MDHEN, CDR2 SYDVKM. The CDR3 nucleotides read TGTGCCAGCAGGAGGGACGACGAGCAGTACTTC. Its translation: CASRRDDEQYF.

The V call is TRBV11-2, the J call TRBJ2-3; tentative D call: TRBD2 (5 bases). CDR3 length: 14 amino acids. Germline lookup yields CDR1 SGHAT and CDR2 FQNNGV. V was trimmed by 6 bases and J by 3 bases, leaving 13 bases between them. CDR3 region: CASRTTVGTDTQYF. Here the CDR3 DNA reads TGTGCCAGCAGGACTACCGTGGGTACAGATACGCAGTATTTT.

This chain joins TRBV25-1 and TRBJ2-3; 8 positions match TRBD2. V was clipped by 6 bases and J by 5 bases; unmatched bases: 4. Germline V gene data show CDR1 as MGHDK and CDR2 as SYGVNS. This CDR3 contains 13 residues. CDR3: CASSGTRVDTQYF. CDR3 nucleotide sequence: TGTGCCAGCAGCGGGACTAGAGTAGATACGCAGTATTTT.

This clone was observed once. The chain recombines TRBV5-6 with TRBJ1-6; D is unresolved. CDR1 and CDR2 (germline): SGHDT, YYEEEE. This CDR3 is built from 14 residues. V was cut by 0 bases and J by 8 bases, with 9 bases left in between. The CDR3 spells CASSLDLRDSPLHF. In DNA form, the CDR3 reads TGTGCCAGCAGCTTGGACCTCAGAGATTCACCCCTCCACTTT.

This rearrangement joins TRBV11-3 to TRBJ2-7; no firm D call. Trimming took off 5 bases at V and 6 bases at J, with 20 bases between the two ends. The CDR3 is 15 amino acids. CDR1 SGHNT and CDR2 YENEEA come from the germline V gene. For the CDR3, the DNA is TGTGCCAGCAGCCCCAGCACATCCCTGGATGGCGAGCAGTACTTC. Protein: CASSPSTSLDGEQYF.

The chain has TRBV10-3 and TRBJ1-1, with a possible D match to TRBD1 (6 bases). Trimming pared 3 bases from V and 1 base from J, leaving 12 bases between. The germline CDR1 and CDR2 sequences are ENHRY and SYGVKD. The CDR3 has 15 residues. The CDR3 spells CAISEMRTENTEAFF. The DNA of the CDR3 is TGTGCCATCAGTGAAATGAGGACAGAGAACACTGAAGCTTTCTTT.

V is TRBV19 and J is TRBJ2-5; TRBD1 matches at 7 bases. The CDR3 covers 13 residues. CDR1 is LNHDA, CDR2 SQIVND, per germline (reference sequence). The V and J ends lost 5 bases and 4 bases, in that order; junction bases with no gene match: 4. The CDR3 DNA reads as TGTGCCAGTAGTGATCGGGACAGAGAGACCCAGTACTTC. The encoded protein is CASSDRDRETQYF.

V and J are TRBV10-2 and TRBJ2-3; 8 bases are a match to TRBD2. Trimming took 7 bases from V and 3 from J; bases not matched to a gene: 15. The CDR3 runs 17 residues. Germline V gives CDR1 WSHSY, CDR2 SAAADI. CDR3 bases: TGCGCCAGCATTACCAACGGGGAGAGCGGGGGAACAGATACGCAGTATTTT. Translating it yields CASITNGESGGTDTQYF.

V gene TRBV7-3 combines with J gene TRBJ2-2; no definite D call. Germline V gene data show CDR1 as SGHTA and CDR2 as FQGTGA. V lost 7 bases and J lost 1, with 13 bases in between. CDR3 length equals 15 residues. The CDR3 sequence is CASTPDPGNTGELFF. The CDR3 DNA reads TGTGCCAGCACCCCCGACCCGGGGAACACCGGGGAGCTGTTTTTT.

J is TRBJ2-2 and V is TRBV14; D is ambiguous. CDR1 and CDR2 (germline): SGHDN, FVKESK. This CDR3 is 13 amino acids long. Trimming took 2 bases from V and 5 from J, leaving 6 bases between them. CDR3 protein: CASSQHLTGELFF. The DNA of the CDR3 is TGTGCCAGCAGCCAACATTTGACCGGGGAGCTGTTTTTT.

Here the CDR3 reads CASSLVGTSGGADEQFF. CDR3 nucleotide sequence: TGTGCCAGCAGCTTAGTAGGGACTAGCGGGGGGGCCGATGAGCAGTTCTTC. The chain links TRBV7-2 to TRBJ2-1; 16 positions match TRBD2. V trimming: 1 base; J trimming: 8 bases; junction bases outside the gene matches: 5. The length of the CDR3 is 17 residues. Germline assignment: CDR1 SGHTA and CDR2 FQGNSA. Looking up the rest from reference TRBV7-2 and TRBJ2-1 gives the full variable domain: GAGVSQSPSNKVTEKGKDVELRCDPISGHTALYWYRQSLGQGLEFLIYFQGNSAPDKSGLPSDRFSAERTGGSVSTLTIQRTQQEDSAVYLCASSLVGTSGGADEQFFGPGTRLTVL.

This chain uses TRBV9 with TRBJ2-5; 8 bases are shared with TRBD2. The CDR3 covers 15 residues. V trimming: 3 bases; J trimming: 10 bases; junction bases outside the gene matches: 14. The V gene's germline CDR1 is SGDLS and CDR2 YYNGEE. CDR3 sequence reads: CASSEVPGRGVGQYF. CDR3 nucleotide sequence: TGTGCCAGCAGCGAGGTCCCGGGGCGGGGGGTTGGCCAGTACTTC.

This clone was picked up one time. J is TRBJ2-7 and V is TRBV28; no clear D gene. Trimming cost V 6 bases and J 0 bases, with 9 bases left between them. This CDR3 spans 13 amino acids. The V gene's germline CDR1 is MDHEN and CDR2 SYDVKM. CDR3 DNA: TGTGCCAGCAGCCCCTTAAGCTCCTACGAGCAGTACTTC. Its translation is CASSPLSSYEQYF.

The V call is TRBV19, the J call TRBJ1-5, with D maybe TRBD1 (5 bases). Germline values: CDR1 LNHDA, CDR2 SQIVND (reference sequence). V shed 2 bases and J shed 0 bases, with 8 bases lying between them. The CDR3 is 15 residues long. This CDR3 is CASSIKGYSNQPQHF. CDR3 DNA: TGTGCCAGTAGTATAAAGGGGTATAGCAATCAGCCCCAGCATTTT.

The V call is TRBV27, the J call TRBJ1-6, with D uncertain. The CDR3 consists of 15 residues. From germline, CDR1 is MNHEY and CDR2 SMNVEV (reference sequence). V lost 5 bases, J lost 9 bases, and 17 bases lay in between. CDR3 nucleotides: TGTGCCAGCAGTCCCCAAGACCGTAGGAGTTCACCCCTCCACTTT. Its translation is CASSPQDRRSSPLHF.

The V gene is TRBV2, the J gene TRBJ2-1; possible D gene TRBD1, 6 bases. This CDR3 has 13 residues. The germline CDR1 and CDR2 sequences are SNHLY and FYNNEI. V dropped 8 bases and J dropped 8 bases, with 16 bases sitting between them. The CDR3 bases are TGTGCCAGCGAATGGTCAGGGGCAGATGAGCAGTTCTTC. Translated: CASEWSGADEQFF.

The gene calls are TRBV9 and TRBJ2-2; D not resolved. Trimming cost V 0 bases and J 0 bases, with 9 bases left between them. In germline, CDR1 is SGDLS, CDR2 YYNGEE. The CDR3 loop spans 16 amino acids. The CDR3 sequence is CASSVDHGANTGELFF. The CDR3 DNA reads as TGTGCCAGCAGCGTAGACCACGGCGCGAACACCGGGGAGCTGTTTTTT. Drawing the rest from reference TRBV9 and TRBJ2-2, the complete variable domain is DSGVTQTPKHLITATGQRVTLRCSPRSGDLSVYWYQQSLDQGLQFLIQYYNGEERAKGNILERFSAQQFPDLHSELNLSSLELGDSALYFCASSVDHGANTGELFFGEGSRLTVL.

This chain joins TRBV19 and TRBJ1-5; D is possibly TRBD1 (6 bases). In germline, CDR1 is LNHDA, CDR2 SQIVND (reference sequence). Deletions cut 2 bases from V and 2 bases from J, with 10 bases between. This CDR3 has 15 residues. DNA of the CDR3: TGTGCCAGTAGTATACAGGAGGGGGGCAATCAGCCCCAGCATTTT. Amino acid sequence: CASSIQEGGNQPQHF.

V gene TRBV7-9 combines with J gene TRBJ2-5; D is unclear. The CDR3 extends over 14 amino acids. The V and J ends lost 1 base and 4 bases respectively, with 10 bases between them. Germline CDR1 and CDR2: SEHNR and FQNEAQ (reference sequence). Here the CDR3 reads CASSLVGGVETQYF. DNA of the CDR3: TGTGCCAGCAGCTTAGTTGGTGGTGTAGAGACCCAGTACTTC.

This chain joins TRBV28 and TRBJ1-1; 11 bases align to TRBD1. Trimming cost V 6 bases and J 8 bases; bases outside gene matches: 8. This CDR3 is 14 amino acids long. Germline V CDR1 and CDR2: MDHEN, SYDVKM. The CDR3 DNA is TGTGCCAGCAGCCGGACAGGGGGCGGTTCCGAAGCTTTCTTT. This encodes CASSRTGGGSEAFF.

This rearrangement joins TRBV7-8 to TRBJ1-2, with D possibly TRBD1 on 6 matching bases. V dropped 5 bases and J dropped 5 bases, with 12 bases sitting between them. This CDR3 has 13 residues. Germline V gene lookup returns CDR1 SGHVS and CDR2 FQNEAQ. The CDR3 DNA reads TGTGCCAGCAGCGCAGGGGTTCGATATGGCTACACCTTC. Protein: CASSAGVRYGYTF.

The rearrangement links TRBV7-3 to TRBJ2-1, with D perhaps TRBD2 (5 bases). CDR1 SGHTA and CDR2 FQGTGA come from the germline V gene. The CDR3 is 16 residues long. Between the trimmed V and J ends, which lost 0 bases and 5 bases, there was a span of 14 bases. For the CDR3, the DNA is TGTGCCAGCAGCTTAACTGGAGGTTCGATTAACAATGAGCAGTTCTTC. Translating gives CASSLTGGSINNEQFF.

The chain has TRBV19 and TRBJ2-2; no definite D call. Trimming removed 7 bases at V and 7 bases at J, with 13 bases between. Germline lookup yields CDR1 LNHDA and CDR2 SQIVND (reference sequence). This CDR3 has 13 residues. CDR3 DNA: TGTGCCAGTACTCCCCCATTTGGCGGGGAGCTGTTTTTT. Amino acid sequence: CASTPPFGGELFF.